This T cell receptor (beta chain) is drawn from a study of T cell responses to AZD1222 COVID-19 vaccine. Whole-study context: Second-dose recipients at about 4 or about 12 weeks were treated as one pooled group.

Study-wide points: Receipt of two AZD1222 doses was followed by a rise in Spike-specific TCR breadth and depth. Reportedly, nearly half the spike-specific TCRs target unmutated variant regions. Seropositivity was recorded at baseline in only 6 or 7 AZD1222 recipients.

Produced via immunoSEQ multiplex PCR; TCRdb's table is partial and in-frame only. The sample comprises about 160,000 clones, more than 70% of which are singletons, and more than 5% rests with the top ten. A word on this clone: As yet, its antigen is unknown.

The CDR3 has 15 amino acids. Germline V lookup: CDR1 SGHRS, CDR2 YFSETQ. V dropped 2 bases and J dropped 4 bases, with 13 bases sitting between them. V and J are TRBV5-1 and TRBJ2-1; possible D gene TRBD2, 5 bases. The sequence came from an adult in good health. This specimen consisted of peripheral blood, obtained on day 0 of AZD1222 vaccination. The CDR3 region has the DNA TGCGCCAGCAGCTTAGGTAGCGACCTATACAATGAGCAGTTCTTC. This translates into CASSLGSDLYNEQFF.